This TCR beta chain originates from a study of blood T cell repertoires in COVID-19. Some clones are missing from TCRdb's copy, which holds only in-frame ones; the method was immunoSEQ multiplex PCR. This table has roughly 220,000 clones, around 80% appearing once. The receptor was derived from a woman in her seventies with acute or convalescent COVID-19. The sample taken for sequencing was peripheral blood.

CDR3 DNA: TGTGCCAGCAGTTTTTTCGGGGGGGGCAATCAGCCCCAGCATTTT. Its protein is CASSFFGGGNQPQHF. The chain is built from TRBV27 and TRBJ1-5; maybe TRBD1 (5 bases). The CDR3 runs 15 residues. Germline V gene sequence: CDR1 MNHEY, CDR2 SMNVEV (reference sequence). Trimming cost V 3 bases and J 2 bases, with 11 bases left between them.